The text below deals with one T cell receptor beta chain. It lacks a known antigen. No much larger clone exists at a distance of one base, and base qualities are not known. The source of the sample is a study of cytomegalovirus exposure and HLA in healthy donors (dated 2017 in TCRdb). Broadly, across the study: An earlier analysis of approximately 640 of the donors reported roughly 270 Gb of sequence data and some 120 million unique TCR beta sequences from 150 million to 200 million T cells. Every discovery cohort repertoire had been produced on one sequencing platform. Around 320 gigabases of sequencing data and approximately 85 million unique TCR sequences were included in an early release covering roughly 600 HLA-typed donors. On average, 235,054 unique TCR beta nucleotide sequences were sequenced per donor among a few hundred genotyped donors of the cohort, with 15% to 20% of those sequences being non-productive. Class I and class II HLA loci were covered by the typing at four-digit resolution. In an earlier analysis of a few hundred of the donors, high-throughput TCR beta sequencing was used to judge whether each TCR beta V gene segment behaved as functional or pseudogenic. Because of strong linkage in the cohort, five DR-DQ haplotypes were treated as single units for association and clustering. In the later analysis, no new phenotypic data were used to find candidate immune exposures; instead, reliance was placed on TCR beta sequences and their occurrence across donors. Using immunosequencing, the study profiled T cell repertoires from about 650 subjects and related those repertoires to cytomegalovirus serostatus. Genome-wide SNP genotypes for about 55% of the roughly 670 donors were used in a later genetic analysis, which treated that subset as a discovery cohort. The genetic ancestry cluster associated with self-reported Caucasian donors included roughly 84% of the approximately 400 genotyped donors. A later analysis re-analyzed previously published TCR beta repertoires from roughly 690 donors and added high-resolution HLA genotyping to study TCR occurrence patterns. High-throughput TCR immunosequencing, statistical association of individual TCRs with disease status, and machine learning were combined to predict cytomegalovirus infection status. Along with the approximately 620-subject first cohort, a separate validation cohort of over a hundred different subjects was used. The number of typed donors differed by locus: about 620-640 for A, B, C, DRB1 and DQB1; approximately 520 for DQA1; approximately 600 for DPA1; and roughly 450 for DPB1. Donor age, sex, ethnicity and CMV serostatus were compiled together with the repertoire data. The study was designed to test whether signatures of past pathogen exposure could be identified by cataloging public T cell receptors.

The cohort was made up of 666 healthy bone marrow donors. Cohort members were all nominally healthy when sampled, although unrecorded immune exposures were likely present. The donor was CMV seropositive and belonged to the group of around 300 seropositive cohort members. Each donor provided a peripheral blood sample, and peripheral blood mononuclear cells were used for TCR beta sequencing. The Qiagen DNeasy Blood Extraction Kit was used to extract genomic DNA from the blood cell samples. The method behind the library was the immunoSEQ multiplex PCR assay. The multiplex PCR relied on a mix of 60 forward primers for TCR Vbeta segments and 13 reverse primers for TCR Jbeta segments. Amplification of the CDR3 region of rearranged TCR beta genes was performed with a multiplex PCR assay on genomic DNA. The Illumina HiSeq System was used to sequence the amplified TCR beta libraries as 87-base-pair reads. For the original study's pipeline: A later analysis counted tens of millions of unique TCR beta chains across the 690 or so repertoires, and around 12 million of these chains were shared by at least two donors. Raw reads were error-corrected and collapsed into unique sequences with a nearest-neighbor algorithm that merged closely related sequences to remove PCR and sequencing errors. To assign V, D and J gene segments, CDR3 sequences were aligned to IMGT reference sequences. Each retained sequence needed at least a six-nucleotide match to both a V gene segment and a J gene segment. Rearrangements were classified as productive when the CDR3 lacked stop codons and remained in frame with V and J, and all other rearrangements were classified as non-productive. Following IMGT convention, CDR3 was defined as the stretch from the second conserved V-encoded cysteine up to the conserved J-encoded phenylalanine. In an earlier analysis of roughly 580 of the donors, sequences lacking an unambiguous match to a single V gene segment were excluded. In an earlier analysis of 587 of the donors, a V segment was called functional when productive rearrangements were above 56.7%, and segregating when the standard deviation between donors exceeded 5%. A statistical classification framework was built to diagnose cytomegalovirus status from the catalog of TCR beta chain sequences. In a later analysis, V and J genes were assigned by comparing TCR nucleotide sequences against IMGT/GENE-DB human TR gene sequences. In a later analysis, CDR3 sequences and most-parsimonious VDJ recombination scenarios were assigned using the TCRdist pipeline. In a later analysis, each TCR beta chain was defined by its CDR3 amino acid sequence together with its V-gene family, and reads lacking a unique V-gene family were excluded. To address suspected cross-contamination and a sequencing artifact, a later analysis removed 592 highly shared, low-generation-probability nucleotide sequences. For each public chain, a later analysis derived a clonal expansion index from normalized ranks of inferred template counts within each repertoire. Generation probabilities in a later analysis came from a VDJ recombination model fitted to out-of-frame rearrangements, and those results were checked against IGoR. In a later analysis, TCR-TCR, TCR-HLA and TCR-CMV co-occurrence was scored with hypergeometric tests, and a repertoire-size bias correction was applied to TCR pairs. False discovery rates were estimated in a later analysis by permuting HLA or CMV assignments 20 times. A later analysis grouped co-occurring TCRs with DBSCAN, adding TCRdist sequence similarity when clustering within HLA-allele-positive subsets. Repertoires with fewer than 30,000 or more than 120,000 public chains were left out of co-occurrence clustering, as were several repertoires with anomalous nucleotide sharing. As stored in TCRdb, this immuneACCESS dataset retains in-frame rearrangements with V and J assigned. A fraction of the clones does not appear; measured against another copy, unresolved V genes explain less than half of the discrepancy, and the remainder lacks a known reason. The V and J calls and clone size are taken from that table; D and trimming were inferred from the DNA. Across this sample there are 130,000 or so clones, with approximately 80% seen only once. 2.5% to 3.5% of the sample is in the top ten clones.

Trimming accounts for 8 bases at V and 10 bases at J, while the number of junction bases matched to no gene is 11. In the germline V gene (reference sequence), CDR1 corresponds to LNHNV and CDR2 to YYDKDF. The CDR3 has 15 amino acids, counting the end cysteine and phenylalanine. CDR3 DNA is the only sequence kept; it has 45 bases, read in frame from the first base. The full study reports these points: Most TCR sequences were seen in very few donors, while some public TCRs were found in many individuals. The authors suggested that the approach could potentially be generalized to other disease states and immunological phenotypes. In vitro tests confirmed that three of the cytomegalovirus-associated TCR beta chains recognize cytomegalovirus antigens. In a later analysis, about 17,000 TCR beta sequences were associated with specific HLA alleles at a false discovery rate of 0.05. The classifier was reported to diagnose cytomegalovirus status with high specificity and sensitivity in both the original cohort and the validation cohort. In an earlier analysis of about 550 of the donors, most TCR beta V segments were observed in productive rearrangements about 87% or about 30% of the time, broadly matching IMGT annotations. The presence/absence analyses assumed that sequencing depth was roughly uniform across donors, and that assumption may not be true. In a later genetic analysis, fewer N-insertions in productive TCRs were reported among donors in an Asian-associated ancestry cluster than the roughly 670-donor mean. In this cohort, only TCR beta chains were sequenced, and detectable features were limited by the absence of alpha or paired-chain data. Because HLA typing was missing for some donors at each locus, association tests included only the typed subset. In the study, around 160 TCR beta chains were listed as associated with cytomegalovirus. A later analysis found that TCR association rates varied across HLA loci, with DRB1 alleles showing the most associated TCRs and HLA-C alleles the fewest. A further reported finding was that TCR beta sequences accurately predicted the HLA-A and HLA-B alleles for most subjects in the first cohort. A later analysis reported that several top co-occurrence clusters appeared linked to parvovirus B19, influenza, CMV and Epstein-Barr virus. A later analysis found that HLA-associated TCR beta chains were more clonally expanded and had lower generation probabilities than equally common non-associated chains. V-gene and J-gene trimming of TCR beta chains was associated with a missense DCLRE1C variant in a later genetic analysis, and the association was replicated in an independent cohort. For the cohort, immune exposure information was limited to CMV serostatus. When HLA alleles, especially DR and DQ, strongly co-occurred, TCR associations were difficult to assign to individual alleles. The sequencing pipeline was judged likely to have produced a cluster of highly shared sequence variants as a technical artifact. In a later analysis, most CMV-associated TCR beta chains were found to appear HLA-restricted, with HLA associations seemingly driven largely by CMV exposure. Correlated functional status among segregating V segments might reflect linkage disequilibrium, but an unknown experimental factor could not be ruled out. Because counts were too low, about 18 rarely observed V segments, including chromosome 9 orphons, were excluded from the earlier analysis of some 540 of the donors. The 87-base-pair reads could not distinguish some IMGT-functional V segments, including TRBV6-2 and TRBV6-3, so those segments were excluded.

Source material: PBMCs. Here the chain combines TRBV15 and TRBJ1-6; TRBD1 agrees with 10 junctional bases. The sequence was obtained from a woman younger than 35 in good health and CMV-seropositive. This receptor carries the CDR3 CATSWERTGGSPLHF. The nucleotide sequence reads TGTGCCACCTCTTGGGAGAGGACAGGGGGATCACCCCTCCACTTT.